This T cell receptor (beta chain) derives from a study of T cells in Graves' hyperthyroidism and ophthalmopathy. Background on the study: Pretreatment peripheral blood was obtained at initial diagnosis.

The source material, RNA transcripts, was used to amplify TCR beta CDR3 regions. Primed by the HTBI set, a first-round RT-PCR was run on the TCR CDR3. A single record per CDR3 protein comes from TCRdb applying MiXCR to the multiplex PCR reads. The table has about 600,000 distinct CDR3 sequences, approximately 15% seen once; the top ten hold roughly 7.1%. This clonotype was observed many times. The antigen is undetermined. Regarding the study as a whole: Most thyroid clonotypes with frequency above 0.001 were detected in blood. Patients with ophthalmopathy were separated from those with stable hyperthyroidism by a 13 V-J model.

Disease duration was under 3 months in the ophthalmopathy patients, who also had a Clinical Activity Score of at least 3 and a NOSPECS grade of at least 4. CDR3 length: 16 residues. The junction had 8 bases not matched to a gene; V was cut back by 5 bases and J by 5 bases. CDR1 and CDR2 from the germline V gene are KGHDR and SFDVKD. The receptor comes from a woman between 18 and 29 years old with Graves' ophthalmopathy. The specimen was blood. This chain links TRBV24-1 with TRBJ2-2; 9 nucleotides match TRBD1. The CDR3 sequence: CATSGMGTGLTGELFF. CDR3 sequence (DNA): TGTGCCACCAGTGGAATGGGGACAGGGCTTACCGGGGAGCTGTTTTTT.